Sequencing of this TCR beta chain was carried out in a study of T cell changes during pregnancy in multiple sclerosis. Repertoires were generated with immunoSEQ multiplex PCR, while TCRdb's copy carries only in-frame clones and drops some. Of around 48,000 clones in the sample, 85% to 95% are singletons; the top ten hold roughly 0.91%. This clonotype originated in a female donor in good health, enrolled as a control in a pregnancy study. The sequences come from CD4+ T cells from peripheral blood mononuclear cells, collected in the second trimester of pregnancy.

CDR3 DNA: TGTGCCAGCAGCGTCAGCCCCGGGACTAGCGGCCAAGAGACCCAGTACTTC. Translated, it gives CASSVSPGTSGQETQYF. V usage is TRBV9 and J usage is TRBJ2-5, with TRBD2 matching over 11 bases. Trimming took 2 bases from V and 1 from J; bases not matched to a gene: 7. The V gene's germline CDR1 is SGDLS and CDR2 YYNGEE. This CDR3 has 17 amino acids.